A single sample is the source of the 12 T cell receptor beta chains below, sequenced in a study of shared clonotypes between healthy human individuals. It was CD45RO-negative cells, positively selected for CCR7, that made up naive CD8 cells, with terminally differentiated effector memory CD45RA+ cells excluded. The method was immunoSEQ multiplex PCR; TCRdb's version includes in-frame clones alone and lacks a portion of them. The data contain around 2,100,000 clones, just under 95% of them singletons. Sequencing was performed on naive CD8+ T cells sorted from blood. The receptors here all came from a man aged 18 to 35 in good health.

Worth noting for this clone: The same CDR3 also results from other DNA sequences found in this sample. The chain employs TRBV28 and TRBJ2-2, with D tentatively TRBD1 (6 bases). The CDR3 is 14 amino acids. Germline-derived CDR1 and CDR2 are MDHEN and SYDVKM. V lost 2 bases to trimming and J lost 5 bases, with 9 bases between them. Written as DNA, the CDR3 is TGTGCCAGCAGTTTAGGGCAGGGGACCGGGGAGCTGTTTTTT. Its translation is CASSLGQGTGELFF.

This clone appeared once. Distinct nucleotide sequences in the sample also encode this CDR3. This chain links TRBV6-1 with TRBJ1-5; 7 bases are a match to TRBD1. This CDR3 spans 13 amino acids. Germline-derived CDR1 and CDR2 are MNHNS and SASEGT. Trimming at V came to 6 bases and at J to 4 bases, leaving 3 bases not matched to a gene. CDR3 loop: CASSETGNQPQHF. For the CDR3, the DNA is TGTGCCAGCAGCGAGACAGGGAATCAGCCCCAGCATTTT.

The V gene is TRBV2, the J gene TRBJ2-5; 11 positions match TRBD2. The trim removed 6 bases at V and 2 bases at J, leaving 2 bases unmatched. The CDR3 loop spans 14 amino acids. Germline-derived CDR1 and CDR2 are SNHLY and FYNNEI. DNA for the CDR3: TGTGCCAGCAGGACTAGCGGGGAGCAAGAGACCCAGTACTTC. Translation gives CASRTSGEQETQYF.

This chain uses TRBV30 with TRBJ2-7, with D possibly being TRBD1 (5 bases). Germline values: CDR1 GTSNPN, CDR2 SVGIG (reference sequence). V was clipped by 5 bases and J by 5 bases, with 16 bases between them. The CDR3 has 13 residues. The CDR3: CAWGNQGPHEQYF. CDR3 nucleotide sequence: TGTGCCTGGGGCAACCAGGGTCCCCACGAGCAGTACTTC.

CDR3 bases: TGTGCCAGCAGTTCGATTTTCGGGGGGAGTGACACTGAAGCTTTCTTT. Its translation is CASSSIFGGSDTEAFF. The gene calls are TRBV27 and TRBJ1-1, with TRBD1 as a possible D gene (5 bases). CDR1 and CDR2 (germline): MNHEY, SMNVEV (reference sequence). The ends were cut back, 4 bases at V and 3 bases at J, with 18 bases in the middle. There are 16 residues in the CDR3.

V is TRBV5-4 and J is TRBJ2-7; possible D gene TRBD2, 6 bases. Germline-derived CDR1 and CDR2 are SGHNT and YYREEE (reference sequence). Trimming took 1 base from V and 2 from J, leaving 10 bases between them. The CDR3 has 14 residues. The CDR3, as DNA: TGTGCCAGCAGCTTGAGAGGGAGGACCTACGAGCAGTACTTC. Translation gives CASSLRGRTYEQYF.

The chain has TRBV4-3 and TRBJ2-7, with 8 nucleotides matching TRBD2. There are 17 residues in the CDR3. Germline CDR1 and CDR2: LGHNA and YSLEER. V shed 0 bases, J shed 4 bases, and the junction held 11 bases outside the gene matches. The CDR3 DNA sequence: TGCGCCAGCAGCCAAGATATAGGTCGGGAGGGCCGGTACGAGCAGTACTTC. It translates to CASSQDIGREGRYEQYF.

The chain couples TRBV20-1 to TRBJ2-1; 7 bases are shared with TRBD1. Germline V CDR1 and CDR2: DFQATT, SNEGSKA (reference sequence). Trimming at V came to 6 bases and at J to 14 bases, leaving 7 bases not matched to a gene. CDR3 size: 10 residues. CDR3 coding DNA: TGCAGTGCGTGGAGACAGGGTGAGTTCTTC. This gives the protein CSAWRQGEFF.

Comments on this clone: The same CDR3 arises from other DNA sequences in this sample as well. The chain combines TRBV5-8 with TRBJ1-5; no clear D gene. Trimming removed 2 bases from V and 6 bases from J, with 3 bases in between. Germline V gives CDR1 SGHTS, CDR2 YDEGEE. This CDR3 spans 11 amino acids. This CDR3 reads CASSLGQPQHF. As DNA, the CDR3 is TGTGCCAGCAGCTTAGGTCAGCCCCAGCATTTT.

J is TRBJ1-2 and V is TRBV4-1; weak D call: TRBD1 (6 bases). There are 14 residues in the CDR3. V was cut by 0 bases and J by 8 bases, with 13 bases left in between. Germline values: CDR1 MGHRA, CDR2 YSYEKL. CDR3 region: CASSQEGAPNGYTF. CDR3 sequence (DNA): TGCGCCAGCAGCCAAGAGGGGGCGCCTAACGGCTACACCTTC.

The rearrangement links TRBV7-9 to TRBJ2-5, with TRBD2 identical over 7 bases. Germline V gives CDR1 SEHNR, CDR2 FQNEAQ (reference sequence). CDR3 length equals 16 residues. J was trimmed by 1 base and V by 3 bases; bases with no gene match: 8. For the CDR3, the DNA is TGTGCCAGCAGCTTTCCAGCGGGGCCTTTCCAAGAGACCCAGTACTTC. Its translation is CASSFPAGPFQETQYF.

The CDR3 spells CASSLGLAGPTPVNTQYF. The CDR3 DNA reads TGTGCCAGCAGCTTAGGACTAGCGGGCCCTACACCTGTAAATACGCAGTATTTT. The genes are TRBV13 and TRBJ2-3; 9 nucleotides agree with TRBD2. Germline V gene data show CDR1 as PRHDT and CDR2 as FYEKMQ (reference sequence). The J segment lost 7 bases and the V segment lost 0 bases, leaving 14 bases of the junction unmatched. This CDR3 region has 18 residues.